This T cell receptor (beta chain) was sequenced in a study of tumor and adjacent non-tumor tissue in lung cancer. On this clonotype: A much more abundant neighbour one base away suggests this may be a read error. This CDR3 fails to terminate in the conserved phenylalanine or tryptophan, so it likely reflects a read error.

No cell sorting was done before RNA was extracted from the tissue. Distant lung tissue was collected more than 3 cm away from the tumor edge. Chemotherapy-naive patients with new lung cancer underwent thoracic surgery in China, August–late 2014. A modified ARM-PCR protocol with three rounds of nested PCR amplified TCRbeta. MiXCR was run by TCRdb on the multiplex PCR reads, yielding one entry per CDR3 protein. The table lists approximately 82,000 distinct CDR3 sequences, less than 85% of them singletons. Germline values: CDR1 MDHEN, CDR2 SYDVKM. The CDR3 is 17 residues long. The V gene end was trimmed by 6 bases and the J gene end by 6 bases; junction bases not matched to a gene: 13.

The sequenced material came from distant non-tumor lung tissue. V and J are TRBV28 and TRBJ2-1; TRBD2 matches at 11 bases. The TCR originated in a man in his sixties or seventies with non-small cell lung cancer. As DNA, the CDR3 is TGTGCCAGCAGCCCAAGGCGAACTAGCGGGAGTGGCAATGAGCAGTTCCTC. Translation gives CASSPRRTSGSGNEQFL.